This is a list of T cell receptor beta chains from one sample in a study of OX40 agonist ivuxolimab in advanced cancers. Only in-frame clones appear in the TCRdb table, and some are missing; sequencing was by immunoSEQ multiplex PCR. The table includes 76,000 or so clones, about 89% detected once. This material consisted of CD4+ or CD8+ T cells sorted from blood, taken in a trial of the OX40 agonist ivuxolimab. The origin of the receptors is an adult with an advanced solid tumor such as melanoma, head and neck, liver or kidney cancer. The CDR3 runs from the conserved cysteine through the conserved F or W.

TRBV19 CASSIGQGVTEAFF
TRBV7-2 CASSLVGSSNQPQHF
TRBV6-1 CASRIGTGGNQPQHF
TRBV7-2 CASRSFWDSDEKLFF
TRBV5-1 CASSQRQVLSTDTQYF
TRBV5-1 CASSPSGTSGQETQYF
TRBV2 CASSRGGELFF
TRBV2 CASSEEEGYGYTF
TRBV4-1 CASSQNPGTGGSYEQYF
TRBV5-1 CASSLGPAQPNEKLFF
TRBV14 CASSQAVNTEAFF
TRBV30 CAWRRGQSYNEQFF
TRBV5-6 CASSPGDYGYTF
TRBV6-1 CASSELGDTQYF
TRBV10-3 CAISDRTLSTDTQYF
TRBV9 CASSVDIRNHEQFF
TRBV9 CASSGPGTSNTGELFF
TRBV27 CASSGLNTEAFF
TRBV27 CASSLDRRYEQYF
TRBV5-1 CASTLAGGGYNEQFF
TRBV18 CASSPPPGELFF
TRBV28 CASSLRGYSYEQYF
TRBV9 CASSVVAWGQGADTQYF
TRBV7-3 CASSRNRDYDNEQFF
TRBV7-3 CASRLAGNTDTQYF
TRBV4-2 CASSQGADTQYF
TRBV27 CASSPNSYEQYF
TRBV4-1 CASSQAGDRARDEQFF
TRBV28 CASSFLGGVNEKLFF
TRBV11-2 CASSFWAQFGEKLFF
TRBV19 CASSPLATDTQYF
TRBV6-5 CASSQGTSTDTQYF
TRBV27 CASSYGGRGEKLFF
TRBV5-8 CASSLGTGTLSYEQYF
TRBV28 CASSLWEDTQYF
TRBV19 CATSPADRPNEQYF
TRBV10-3 CAISELSPPGSEQFF
TRBV27 CASRLAGGPETQYF
TRBV9 CASSVGSWTTYNEQFF
TRBV11-2 CASSRSGYTEAFF
TRBV7-9 CASSLLTGSETQYF
TRBV6-1 CASRDRGRSYEQYF